The rows below give T cell receptor beta chains drawn from one sample of a study of read filtering for tumor transcriptome and immune sequencing. From the reads, TCRdb called clonotypes with MiXCR, one entry per CDR3 protein. This table has fewer than 50,000 distinct CDR3 sequences, about an eighth appearing once. The sequencing input was a population of CD138-negative cells sorted from bone marrow. Every receptor here comes from a donor aged 40 or over with multiple myeloma. Both conserved end residues are part of each CDR3. D genes are given only for firm matches. Size is stated for part of the rows, as once, few or many counts, or as a class when the clone is expanded.

J	V	size	D	CDR3	DNA
TRBJ2-7	TRBV19	many	TRBD2	CASSILASGPSSYEQYF	TGTGCCAGTAGTATATTGGCTAGCGGTCCGAGCTCCTACGAGCAGTACTTC
TRBJ2-5	TRBV21-1	many	-	CASSIPLGDREETQYF	TGTGCCAGCAGCATCCCCCTTGGGGACAGGGAAGAGACCCAGTACTTC
TRBJ2-7	TRBV28	many	TRBD1	CATSSGGSYEQYF	TGTGCCACCTCGTCAGGGGGCTCCTACGAGCAGTACTTC
TRBJ2-1	TRBV20-1	many	TRBD2	CSARDQTSGRNNEQFF	TGCAGTGCTAGAGATCAGACTAGCGGGAGAAACAATGAGCAGTTCTTC
TRBJ2-1	TRBV28	many	TRBD2	CASTTSGFYNEQFF	TGTGCCAGCACTACTAGCGGATTCTACAATGAGCAGTTCTTC
TRBJ2-3	TRBV5-1	few	TRBD1	CASSPGQGTDTQYF	TGCGCCAGCAGCCCCGGACAGGGCACAGATACGCAGTATTTT
TRBJ2-1	TRBV2	medium-sized	TRBD1	CASSEQGAYNEQFF	TGTGCCAGCAGTGAACAGGGGGCTTACAATGAGCAGTTCTTC
TRBJ1-4	TRBV20-1	many	-	CSASTGPPNEKLFF	TGCAGTGCTAGTACGGGACCGCCTAATGAAAAACTGTTTTTT
TRBJ1-2	TRBV18	many	TRBD1	CASSPPWDSYGYTF	TGTGCCAGCTCACCTCCCTGGGACAGCTATGGCTACACCTTC
TRBJ2-3	TRBV11-2	many	-	CASSFLRTDTQYF	TGTGCCAGCAGCTTTCTAAGGACAGATACGCAGTATTTT
TRBJ2-5	TRBV29-1	many	TRBD1	CSIQGQETQHF	TGCAGCATACAGGGGCAAGAGACCCAGCACTTC
TRBJ1-2	TRBV29-1	many	TRBD1	CSVAQGATYGYTF	TGCAGCGTTGCACAGGGGGCAACCTATGGCTACACCTTC
TRBJ1-1	TRBV19	many	-	CASSIDLNLRREAFF	TGTGCCAGTAGTATAGATCTTAATCTGCGGCGTGAAGCTTTCTTT
TRBJ2-1	TRBV28	many	TRBD2	CASSPTQAGGPNEQFF	TGTGCCAGCAGTCCCACGCAAGCGGGAGGGCCCAATGAGCAGTTCTTC
TRBJ1-1	TRBV4-3	many	-	CASSQDTAVAEAFF	TGCGCCAGCAGCCAAGATACAGCTGTTGCTGAAGCTTTCTTT
TRBJ2-1	TRBV20-1	many	-	CSARLLLGRAPSSYNEQFF	TGCAGTGCTAGACTACTTCTAGGGCGGGCGCCGAGCTCCTACAATGAGCAGTTCTTC
TRBJ2-1	TRBV7-9	-	TRBD1	CASSYRTGLTNNEQFF	TGTGCCAGCAGCTATCGGACAGGGCTTACCAACAATGAGCAGTTCTTC
TRBJ1-4	TRBV18	many	-	CASSPTGGEKLFF	TGTGCCAGCTCACCGACGGGGGGGGAAAAACTGTTTTTT
TRBJ2-3	TRBV28	many	-	CASRKGVQDTQYF	TGTGCCAGCAGGAAGGGGGTTCAGGATACGCAGTATTTT
TRBJ1-1	TRBV7-2	many	-	CASSLEEANTEAFF	TGTGCCAGCAGCTTAGAGGAGGCGAACACTGAAGCTTTCTTT
TRBJ1-1	TRBV9	-	-	CASSARRDKNTEAFF	TGTGCCAGCAGCGCACGGAGGGACAAGAACACTGAAGCTTTCTTT